The entry below gives a single T cell receptor beta chain sequence along with its context. Its matching antigen is unknown. It was at deep level that the assay was run. The table came from immunoSEQ multiplex PCR; TCRdb's copy has only in-frame clones and leaves some out. The data hold about 560,000 clones, with about 80% observed a single time. V shed 3 bases and J 5 bases; nucleotides not matched to a gene: 2. The germline CDR1 and CDR2 sequences are KGHSH and LQKENI. CDR3 size: 13 residues. These data belong to a study of shared clonotypes between healthy human individuals. Notes on the study in general: Depth of sequencing was expected to influence donor clonotype sharing.

The chain has TRBV18 and TRBJ2-5; 8 bases agree with TRBD2. The TCR originated in a woman in her thirties or forties in good health. Some clones in this sample may be carry-over from other donors' samples. Sequencing used PBMCs. In nucleotides, the CDR3 is TGTGCCAGCTCACCCGCTAGCGGGGAGACCCAGTACTTC. Its protein is CASSPASGETQYF. Full variable domain (rest looked up from reference TRBV18 and TRBJ2-5): NAGVMQNPRHLVRRRGQEARLRCSPMKGHSHVYWYRQLPEEGLKFMVYLQKENIIDESGMPKERFSAEFPKEGPSILRIQQVVRGDSAAYFCASSPASGETQYFGPGTRLLVL.